One and the same sample provided the 7 T cell receptor beta chains below, sequenced in a study of OX40 agonist ivuxolimab in advanced cancers. TCRdb's copy holds only in-frame clones and misses some; the assay was immunoSEQ multiplex PCR. The sample holds about 55,000 clones, 86% seen once. Material: CD4+ or CD8+ T cells sorted from blood, obtained in a trial of the OX40 agonist ivuxolimab. The receptors originated from an adult with an advanced solid tumor such as melanoma, head and neck, liver or kidney cancer.

The chain has TRBV5-1 and TRBJ1-2; the D gene is possibly TRBD1 (6 bases). This CDR3 is built from 14 residues. Germline CDR1 SGHRS, CDR2 YFSETQ. V lost 0 bases and J 1 base, leaving 7 bases between the germline ends. CDR3 DNA sequence: TGCGCCAGCAGCTTGGGGACAGTTAACTATGGCTACACCTTC. Translation: CASSLGTVNYGYTF.

The gene calls are TRBV28 and TRBJ2-3; 10 positions match TRBD2. The CDR3 loop spans 17 amino acids. Germline V CDR1 and CDR2: MDHEN, SYDVKM. The V gene end was trimmed by 3 bases and the J gene end by 6 bases; junction bases not matched to a gene: 12. The CDR3 DNA reads as TGTGCCAGCAGTTTCCTGGGGAGCGGGAGGGCACGCGATACGCAGTATTTT. Its translation: CASSFLGSGRARDTQYF.

The chain couples TRBV29-1 to TRBJ1-4; D uncertain. The germline gives CDR1 SQVTM, CDR2 ANQGSEA. V was shortened by 6 bases and J by 8 bases, with 19 bases between the two germline ends. The length of the CDR3 is 14 residues. CDR3 bases: TGCAGCGTGACTAAGACAACTCAGCGGGAAAAACTGTTTTTT. Its protein product is CSVTKTTQREKLFF.

J is TRBJ2-3 and V is TRBV27, with TRBD2 as a possible D gene (5 bases). The CDR3 has 15 residues. Germline CDR1 is MNHEY and CDR2 is SMNVEV (reference sequence). Between the trimmed V and J ends, which lost 2 bases and 0 bases, there was a span of 9 bases. The CDR3 loop is CASSLLGLSTDTQYF. The CDR3 DNA sequence: TGTGCCAGCAGTTTACTAGGACTTAGCACAGATACGCAGTATTTT.

V usage is TRBV9 and J usage is TRBJ2-3, with a possible D match to TRBD2 (6 bases). Trimming stripped 0 bases from V and 9 bases from J, with 17 bases between. Germline V CDR1 and CDR2: SGDLS, YYNGEE. The CDR3 length is 15 residues. The CDR3, as DNA: TGTGCCAGCAGCGTAGATAGGGGAGGCCAGCTCACGCAGTATTTT. This encodes CASSVDRGGQLTQYF.

This rearrangement joins TRBV19 to TRBJ1-1; D perhaps matches TRBD1 (5 bases). The CDR3 totals 16 residues. Germline CDR1 reads LNHDA; CDR2 reads SQIVND (reference sequence). V was trimmed by 3 bases and J by 2 bases, leaving 16 bases between them. DNA for the CDR3: TGTGCCAGTAGTATCCCCCGAGCAGGGAAAAACACTGAAGCTTTCTTT. It encodes CASSIPRAGKNTEAFF. The variable domain in full, completed from reference TRBV19 and TRBJ1-1, reads DGGITQSPKYLFRKEGQNVTLSCEQNLNHDAMYWYRQDPGQGLRLIYYSQIVNDFQKGDIAEGYSVSREKKESFPLTVTSAQKNPTAFYLCASSIPRAGKNTEAFFGQGTRLTVV.

This clone was seen only once. This sequence joins TRBV10-1 and TRBJ1-1; D unclear. Per the germline V gene, CDR1 is WNHNN and CDR2 is SYGVQD (reference sequence). V lost 5 bases, J lost 1 base, and 8 bases lay in between. The CDR3 is made up of 13 amino acids. CDR3 sequence (DNA): TGCGCCAGCAGTTACGCATGGAACACTGAAGCTTTCTTT. This codes for CASSYAWNTEAFF.